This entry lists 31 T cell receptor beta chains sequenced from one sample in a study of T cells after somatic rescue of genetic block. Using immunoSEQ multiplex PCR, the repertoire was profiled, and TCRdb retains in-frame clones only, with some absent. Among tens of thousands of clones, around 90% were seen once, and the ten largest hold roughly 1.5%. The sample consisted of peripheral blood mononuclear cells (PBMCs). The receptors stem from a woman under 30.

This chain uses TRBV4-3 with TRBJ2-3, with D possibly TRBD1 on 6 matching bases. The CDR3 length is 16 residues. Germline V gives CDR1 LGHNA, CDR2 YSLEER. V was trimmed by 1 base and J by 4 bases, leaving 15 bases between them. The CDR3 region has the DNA TGCGCCAGCAGCCAAGTGTCAGGGGTAGAGCCAGATACGCAGTATTTT. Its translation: CASSQVSGVEPDTQYF.

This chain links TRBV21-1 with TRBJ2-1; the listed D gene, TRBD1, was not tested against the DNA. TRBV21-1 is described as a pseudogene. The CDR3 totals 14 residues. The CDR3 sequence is CASSKEVGHNEQFF. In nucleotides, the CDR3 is TGTGCCAGCAGCAAAGAAGTGGGGCACAATGAGCAGTTCTTC.

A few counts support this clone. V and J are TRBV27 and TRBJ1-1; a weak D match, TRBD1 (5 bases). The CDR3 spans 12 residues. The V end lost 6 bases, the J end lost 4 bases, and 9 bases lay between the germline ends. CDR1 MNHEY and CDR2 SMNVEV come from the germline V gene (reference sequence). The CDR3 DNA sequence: TGTGCCAGCAGGTCAACAGGCACTGAAGCTTTCTTT. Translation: CASRSTGTEAFF.

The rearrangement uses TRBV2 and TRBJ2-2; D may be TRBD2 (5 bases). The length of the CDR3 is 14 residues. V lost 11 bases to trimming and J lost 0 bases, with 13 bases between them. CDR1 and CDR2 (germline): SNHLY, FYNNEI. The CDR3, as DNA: TGTGCCTGTACTGGAGGCGCGAACACCGGGGAGCTGTTTTTT. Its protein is CACTGGANTGELFF.

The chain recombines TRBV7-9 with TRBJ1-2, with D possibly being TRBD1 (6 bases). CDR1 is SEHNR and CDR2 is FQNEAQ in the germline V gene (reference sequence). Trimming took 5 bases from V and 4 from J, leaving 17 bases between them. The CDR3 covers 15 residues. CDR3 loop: CASSPPGARGYGYTF. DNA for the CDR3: TGTGCCAGCAGCCCTCCGGGGGCGCGAGGCTATGGCTACACCTTC.

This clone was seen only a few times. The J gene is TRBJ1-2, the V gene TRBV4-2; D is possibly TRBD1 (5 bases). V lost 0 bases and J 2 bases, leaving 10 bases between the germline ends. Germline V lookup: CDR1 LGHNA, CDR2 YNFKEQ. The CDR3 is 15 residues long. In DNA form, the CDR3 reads TGTGCCAGCAGCCAAGAGGGGGGGTGGAACTATGGCTACACCTTC. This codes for CASSQEGGWNYGYTF.

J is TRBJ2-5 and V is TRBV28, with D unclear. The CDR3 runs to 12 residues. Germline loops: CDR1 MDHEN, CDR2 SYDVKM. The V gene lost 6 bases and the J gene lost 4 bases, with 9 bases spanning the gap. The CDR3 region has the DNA TGTGCCAGCAGCGGGTTCCCAGAGACCCAGTACTTC. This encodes CASSGFPETQYF.

Here the CDR3 reads CASSPPSRGANVLTF. As DNA, the CDR3 is TGTGCCAGCTCACCACCGTCCCGTGGGGCCAACGTCCTGACTTTC. V is TRBV18 and J is TRBJ2-6; D is undetermined. The CDR3 is 15 amino acids. In germline, CDR1 is KGHSH, CDR2 LQKENI. V was trimmed by 0 bases and J by 3 bases, leaving 6 bases between them.

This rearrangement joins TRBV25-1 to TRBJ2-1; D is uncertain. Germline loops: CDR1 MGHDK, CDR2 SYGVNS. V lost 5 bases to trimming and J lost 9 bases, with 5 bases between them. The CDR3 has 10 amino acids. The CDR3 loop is CASSLGEQFF. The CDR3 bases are TGTGCCAGCAGTCTAGGTGAGCAGTTCTTC.

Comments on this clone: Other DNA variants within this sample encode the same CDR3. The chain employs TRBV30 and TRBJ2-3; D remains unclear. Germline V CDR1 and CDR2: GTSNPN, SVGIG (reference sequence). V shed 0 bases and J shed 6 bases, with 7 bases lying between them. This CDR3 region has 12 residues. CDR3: CAWSVLGDTQYF. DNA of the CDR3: TGTGCCTGGAGTGTATTGGGCGATACGCAGTATTTT.

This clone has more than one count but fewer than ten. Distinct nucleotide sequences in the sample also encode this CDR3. The CDR3 region is CASSFNYNEQFF. The CDR3 region has the DNA TGCGCCAGCAGCTTTAATTACAATGAGCAGTTCTTC. The chain employs TRBV5-1 and TRBJ2-1, with no clear D. The CDR3 has 12 residues. Trimming shortened V by 2 bases and J by 4 bases, and 4 bases separated the two germline ends. Germline CDR1 reads SGHRS; CDR2 reads YFSETQ.

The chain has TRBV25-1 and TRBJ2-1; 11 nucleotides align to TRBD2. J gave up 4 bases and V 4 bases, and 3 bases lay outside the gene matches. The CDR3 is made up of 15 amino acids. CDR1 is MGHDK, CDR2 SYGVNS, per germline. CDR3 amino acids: CASSGLAGTYNEQFF. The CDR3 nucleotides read TGTGCCAGCAGTGGACTAGCGGGGACTTACAATGAGCAGTTCTTC.

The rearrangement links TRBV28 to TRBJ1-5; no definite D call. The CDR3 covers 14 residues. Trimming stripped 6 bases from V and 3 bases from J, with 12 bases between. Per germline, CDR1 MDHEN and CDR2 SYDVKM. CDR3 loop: CASRLSENNQPQHF. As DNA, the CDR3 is TGTGCCAGCAGACTCTCAGAGAACAATCAGCCCCAGCATTTT. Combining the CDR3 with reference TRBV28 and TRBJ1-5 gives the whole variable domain DVKVTQSSRYLVKRTGEKVFLECVQDMDHENMFWYRQDPGLGLRLIYFSYDVKMKEKGDIPEGYSVSREKKERFSLILESASTNQTSMYLCASRLSENNQPQHFGDGTRLSIL.

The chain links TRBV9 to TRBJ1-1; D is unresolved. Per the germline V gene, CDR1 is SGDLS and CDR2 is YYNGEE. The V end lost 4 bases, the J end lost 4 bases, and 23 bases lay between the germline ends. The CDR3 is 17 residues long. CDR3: CASSQLAAARGVTEAFF. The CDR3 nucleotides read TGTGCCAGCAGCCAACTTGCAGCAGCGCGGGGAGTCACTGAAGCTTTCTTT.

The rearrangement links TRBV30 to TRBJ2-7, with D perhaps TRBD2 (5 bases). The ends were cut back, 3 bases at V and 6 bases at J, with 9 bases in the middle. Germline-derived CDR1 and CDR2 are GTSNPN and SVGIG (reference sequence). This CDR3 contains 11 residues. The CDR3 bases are TGTGCCTGGAGCGGAGGTGGCGAGCAGTACTTC. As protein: CAWSGGGEQYF.

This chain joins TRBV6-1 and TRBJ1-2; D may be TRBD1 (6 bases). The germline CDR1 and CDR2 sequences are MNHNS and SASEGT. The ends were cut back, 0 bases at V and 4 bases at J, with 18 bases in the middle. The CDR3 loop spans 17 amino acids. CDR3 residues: CASSEAVGGFPPYGYTF. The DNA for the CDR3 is TGTGCCAGCAGTGAAGCGGTCGGGGGCTTCCCCCCCTATGGCTACACCTTC.

The CDR3 sequence is CASSVTLGDTEAFF. In DNA, the CDR3 is TGTGCCAGCAGTGTCACCCTGGGAGACACTGAAGCTTTCTTT. The V call is TRBV25-1, the J call TRBJ1-1; no reliable D call. CDR3 length: 14 amino acids. The germline CDR1 and CDR2 sequences are MGHDK and SYGVNS. Trimming took off 4 bases at V and 3 bases at J, with 12 bases between the two ends. The entire variable domain, with the rest obtained from reference TRBV25-1 and TRBJ1-1, is as follows: EADIYQTPRYLVIGTGKKITLECSQTMGHDKMYWYQQDPGMELHLIHYSYGVNSTEKGDLSSESTVSRIRTEHFPLTLESARPSHTSQYLCASSVTLGDTEAFFGQGTRLTVV.

The CDR3 here is CASSFGALTGNTEAFF. The CDR3 DNA sequence: TGTGCCAGCAGCTTCGGGGCACTGACGGGGAACACTGAAGCTTTCTTT. The chain employs TRBV7-9 and TRBJ1-1; D perhaps matches TRBD1 (5 bases). This CDR3 has 16 amino acids. Germline V CDR1 and CDR2: SEHNR, FQNEAQ (reference sequence). With 3 bases removed from V and 1 base from J, the gap between germline ends came to 15 bases. The whole variable domain, remainder taken from reference TRBV7-9 and TRBJ1-1, is DTGVSQNPRHKITKRGQNVTFRCDPISEHNRLYWYRQTLGQGPEFLTYFQNEAQLEKSRLLSDRFSAERPKGSFSTLEIQRTEQGDSAMYLCASSFGALTGNTEAFFGQGTRLTVV.

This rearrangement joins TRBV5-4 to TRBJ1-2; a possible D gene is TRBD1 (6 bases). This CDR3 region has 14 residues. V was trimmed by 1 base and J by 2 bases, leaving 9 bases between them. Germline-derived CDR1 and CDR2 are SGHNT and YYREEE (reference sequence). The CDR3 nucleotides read TGTGCCAGCAGCTTGTACCAGGGGAACTATGGCTACACCTTC. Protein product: CASSLYQGNYGYTF.

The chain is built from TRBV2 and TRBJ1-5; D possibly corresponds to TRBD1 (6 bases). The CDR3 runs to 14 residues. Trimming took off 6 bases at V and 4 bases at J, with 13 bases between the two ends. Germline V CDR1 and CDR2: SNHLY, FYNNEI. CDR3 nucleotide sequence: TGTGCCAGCAGGGAAACAGGGTTAAATCAGCCCCAGCATTTT. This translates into CASRETGLNQPQHF.

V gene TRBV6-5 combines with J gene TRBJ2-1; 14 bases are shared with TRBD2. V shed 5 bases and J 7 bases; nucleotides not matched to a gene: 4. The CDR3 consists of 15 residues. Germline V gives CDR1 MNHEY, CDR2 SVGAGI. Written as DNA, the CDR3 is TGTGCCAGCAGTAGCCGGACTAGCGGGAGGAATGAGCAGTTCTTC. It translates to CASSSRTSGRNEQFF.

The CDR3 DNA follows: TGTGCCAGCAGCCTCTCGCCAGGCGGTTCCTACGAGCAGTACTTC. It yields the protein CASSLSPGGSYEQYF. The J gene is TRBJ2-7, the V gene TRBV13; D unresolved. Per germline, CDR1 PRHDT and CDR2 FYEKMQ (reference sequence). Trimming removed 5 bases from V and 1 base from J, with 15 bases in between. CDR3 length: 15 amino acids.

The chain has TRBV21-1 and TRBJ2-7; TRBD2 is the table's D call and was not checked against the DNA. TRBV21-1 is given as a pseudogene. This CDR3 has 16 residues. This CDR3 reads CASSLHFSGTKYEQYF. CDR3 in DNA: TGTGCCAGCAGCCTCCATTTTTCCGGGACTAAATACGAGCAGTACTTC.

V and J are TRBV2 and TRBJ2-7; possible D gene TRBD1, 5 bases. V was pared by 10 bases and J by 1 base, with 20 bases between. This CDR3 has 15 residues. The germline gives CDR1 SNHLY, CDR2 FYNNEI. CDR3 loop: CATNSGRVESYEQYF. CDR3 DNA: TGTGCCACCAATTCTGGCAGGGTTGAGTCCTACGAGCAGTACTTC. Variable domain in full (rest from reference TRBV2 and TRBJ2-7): EPEVTQTPSHQVTQMGQEVILRCVPISNHLYFYWYRQILGQKVEFLVSFYNNEISEKSEIFDDQFSVERPDGSNFTLKIRSTKLEDSAMYFCATNSGRVESYEQYFGPGTRLTVT.

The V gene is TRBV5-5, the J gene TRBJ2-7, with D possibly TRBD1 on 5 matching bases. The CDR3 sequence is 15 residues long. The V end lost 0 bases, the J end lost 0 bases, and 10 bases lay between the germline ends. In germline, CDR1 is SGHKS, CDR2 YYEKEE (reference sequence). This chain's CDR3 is CASSLAGHYSYEQYF. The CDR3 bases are TGTGCCAGCAGCTTGGCCGGACACTACTCCTACGAGCAGTACTTC.

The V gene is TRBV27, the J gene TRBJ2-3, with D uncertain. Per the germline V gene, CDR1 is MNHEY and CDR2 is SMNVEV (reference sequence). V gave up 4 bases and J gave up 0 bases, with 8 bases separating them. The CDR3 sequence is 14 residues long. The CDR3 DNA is TGTGCCAGCAGTTGGAAGGTAAGCACAGATACGCAGTATTTT. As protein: CASSWKVSTDTQYF.

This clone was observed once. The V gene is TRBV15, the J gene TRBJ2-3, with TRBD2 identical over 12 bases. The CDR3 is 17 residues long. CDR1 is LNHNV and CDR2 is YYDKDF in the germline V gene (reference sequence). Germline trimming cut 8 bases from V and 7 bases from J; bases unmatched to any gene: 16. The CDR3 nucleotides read TGTGCCACCGAACCGACTCGAACTAGCGGGAGGTGGTATACGCAGTATTTT. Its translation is CATEPTRTSGRWYTQYF.

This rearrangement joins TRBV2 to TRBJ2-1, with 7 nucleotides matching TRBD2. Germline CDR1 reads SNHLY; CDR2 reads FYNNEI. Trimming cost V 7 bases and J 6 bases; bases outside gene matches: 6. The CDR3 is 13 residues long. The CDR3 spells CASTATSINEQFF. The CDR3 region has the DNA TGTGCCAGCACCGCGACTAGCATCAATGAGCAGTTCTTC.

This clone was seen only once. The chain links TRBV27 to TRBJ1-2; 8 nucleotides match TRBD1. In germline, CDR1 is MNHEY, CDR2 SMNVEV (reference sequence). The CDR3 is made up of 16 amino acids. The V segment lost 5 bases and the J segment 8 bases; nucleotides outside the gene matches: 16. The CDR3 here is CASSRGDRRLGTGYTF. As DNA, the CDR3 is TGTGCCAGCAGTAGGGGGGACAGGAGGTTAGGGACCGGCTACACCTTC.

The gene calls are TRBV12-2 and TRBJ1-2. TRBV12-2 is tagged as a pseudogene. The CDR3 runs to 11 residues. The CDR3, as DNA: TGTGCAAGTCGCCGAGACTATGGCTACACCTTC. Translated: CASRRDYGYTF.

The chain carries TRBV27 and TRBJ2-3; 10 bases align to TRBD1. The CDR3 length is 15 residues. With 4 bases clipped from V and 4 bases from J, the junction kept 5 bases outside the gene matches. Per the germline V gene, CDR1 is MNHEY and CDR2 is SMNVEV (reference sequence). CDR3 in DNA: TGTGCCAGCAGTTCCGGGACAGGGGACCCAGATACGCAGTATTTT. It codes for CASSSGTGDPDTQYF.